This TCR beta chain was sequenced in a study of Ad26.COV2.S vaccination and SARS-CoV-2 variants (dated by TCRdb to about 2021). A note on the overall study: Donors in the vaccine arm were drawn from COV1001, a phase I-IIa trial of Ad26.COV2.S in healthy adults that was multicentre, randomized, double-blind and placebo-controlled. Ad26.COV2.S was administered intramuscularly at a dose of 5x10^10 or 1x10^11 viral particles, either as one shot or as two shots given 56 days apart. Sequencing of the TCRbeta repertoire served to evaluate the specificity and breadth of SARS-CoV-2-reactive T cell receptors following Ad26.COV2.S vaccination. A total of about 30 samples were included in the TCR-sequenced set, comprising around 19 Ad26.COV2.S vaccine recipients, 5 placebo recipients and 8 SARS-CoV-2 convalescent individuals. Trial participants were randomized into five groups of five: low-dose or high-dose Ad26.COV2.S given once or twice, or placebo on both occasions. Investigators did not know the trial group allocation while performing experiments and assessing outcomes. Overall study outcomes, separate from this receptor: Ad26.COV2.S recipients had higher spike-specific TCR breadth than placebo recipients (P = 0.0014). Vaccine and placebo recipients had similar non-spike TCR breadth, a finding consistent with the vaccine containing only spike. The study was not powered to compare responses between vaccine doses or regimens. According to the authors, total T cell responses may have been underestimated by the TCR breadth and depth analyses. Substantial breadth of spike-specific CD8+ and CD4+ T cell responses was reported after vaccination.

The germline V gene (reference sequence) provides CDR1 SEHNR and CDR2 FQNEAQ. Including the terminal cysteine and phenylalanine, the CDR3 comprises 14 residues. Only the CDR3 region is kept as DNA, spanning 42 bases read in frame from base 1. V trim: 4 bases; J trim: 6 bases; unmatched bases: 4. A remark on this clone: What this receptor recognizes is not known. Per-nucleotide qualities are absent, and no much larger clonotype sits a single base away.

The sample's treatment or condition label, in plain terms: 15 to 20 received Ad26.COV2.S at low or high dose, single or two shots; about 5 received placebo; per-sample allocation not given. Repertoires of vaccine and placebo recipients were sequenced from samples collected on day 63 after the first injection. In Cohort 1b, about two dozen adults aged 18-55 years were enrolled at a single site in Boston, USA, between 29 July and 7 August 2020. Ad26.COV2.S consisted of a replication-incompetent adenovirus type 26 vector by which a prefusion-stabilized SARS-CoV-2 spike protein from the original Wuhan strain was expressed. The immunoSEQ Assay was the method used to sequence TCRbeta CDR3 regions. After extraction, genomic DNA underwent amplification by bias-controlled multiplex PCR, followed by high-throughput sequencing. Per the authors' processing: Collapsing and filtering of sequences were performed to quantify the absolute abundance of each unique TCRbeta CDR3 region. T cell fraction was estimated by normalization of TCRbeta template counts to usable DNA, with usable DNA being measured through amplification of reference genes present in all nucleated cells. Repertoire TCRs were annotated as SARS-CoV-2-specific when V gene, CDR3 amino acid sequence and J gene were exactly matched to a known reactive TCR set. The reference SARS-CoV-2 TCR set was derived from MIRA and filtered for enrichment in COVID-19-positive ImmuneCODE repertoires, a step that removed public or cross-reactive TCRs. Based on the MIRA antigens, annotated TCRs were further analysed at the level of specific ORF or position within ORF. Depth was the summed frequency of annotated unique rearrangements, while breadth was defined as annotated unique rearrangements over total unique productive rearrangements. Two-sided Wilcoxon rank-sum tests were applied when comparing TCR breadth between groups. TCRdb retrieved this table from immuneACCESS and kept in-frame rearrangements only. Not all clones are present; in checked studies, unresolved V genes account for under half, and no reason is known for the remainder. The DNA was the basis for D and trimming; V, J and clone size are from that table. The sample records around 400,000 clones, about 91% of which are singletons. The top ten hold 1.5% to 2% of the sample.

Sequences were derived from peripheral blood, sampled in a trial of Ad26.COV2.S vaccine versus placebo. This TCR came from a person aged 18-60 years who received the Ad26.COV2.S COVID-19 vaccine or a placebo. This receptor chain uses TRBV7-9 and TRBJ2-7; 12 of the junction bases match TRBD1. At the DNA level, the sequence is TGTGCCAGCAGCTCGGGACAGGGGGCCGCCGAGCAGTACTTC. Its coded protein is CASSSGQGAAEQYF. The CDR3 plus the reference TRBV7-9 and TRBJ2-7 genes for the other parts give the full variable domain: DTGVSQNPRHKITKRGQNVTFRCDPISEHNRLYWYRQTLGQGPEFLTYFQNEAQLEKSRLLSDRFSAERPKGSFSTLEIQRTEQGDSAMYLCASSSGQGAAEQYFGPGTRLTVT.